One and the same sample provided the 24 T cell receptor beta chains below, sequenced in a study of blood T cell repertoires in COVID-19. The method was immunoSEQ multiplex PCR; TCRdb's version includes in-frame clones alone and lacks a portion of them. The repertoire holds under 300,000 clones, with over 75% as singletons. The sample was peripheral blood. The receptor set was obtained from a human donor in a cohort sampled during active COVID-19.

The rearrangement joins TRBV3-1 (or the pseudogene TRBV3-2) to TRBJ1-6, with unresolved D. Germline CDR1 is LGHDT and CDR2 is YNNKEL (reference sequence). With 1 base removed from V and 4 bases from J, the gap between germline ends came to 11 bases. The CDR3 covers 16 residues. The CDR3 loop is CASSQGSIYYNSPLHF. The DNA of the CDR3 is TGTGCCAGCAGCCAAGGAAGCATATATTATAATTCACCCCTCCACTTT.

The chain recombines TRBV18 with TRBJ1-3; D remains ambiguous. Per germline, CDR1 KGHSH and CDR2 LQKENI. Trimming cost V 6 bases and J 3 bases, with 12 bases left between them. The CDR3 covers 14 residues. CDR3 bases: TGTGCCAGCTCCCGGGAGCCTCTTGGAAACACCATATATTTT. It translates to CASSREPLGNTIYF.

The rearrangement links TRBV7-8 to TRBJ2-6; maybe TRBD1 (6 bases). V lost 5 bases and J 4 bases, leaving 12 bases between the germline ends. CDR1 is SGHVS, CDR2 FQNEAQ, per germline. The CDR3 is 15 amino acids. The CDR3 nucleotides are TGTGCCAGCAGCCTTGGACAGCTGGGGGCCAACGTCCTGACTTTC. This codes for CASSLGQLGANVLTF.

The genes are TRBV27 and TRBJ2-4; D is possibly TRBD1 (7 bases). Germline V gene lookup returns CDR1 MNHEY and CDR2 SMNVEV (reference sequence). The CDR3 consists of 14 residues. The ends were cut back, 2 bases at V and 8 bases at J, with 13 bases in the middle. The CDR3 here is CASSLQGGRDIQYF. Written as DNA, the CDR3 is TGTGCCAGCAGTTTACAGGGGGGTCGAGACATTCAGTACTTC.

The table lists this clone with a count of one. The chain uses TRBV30 and TRBJ2-1; 7 bases fit TRBD2. V was pared by 7 bases and J by 4 bases, with 7 bases of the junction left unmatched. The germline V gene encodes CDR1 GTSNPN and CDR2 SVGIG (reference sequence). The CDR3 consists of 13 residues. In nucleotides, the CDR3 is TGTGCCTTGACTAGCTGGGATTACAATGAGCAGTTCTTC. Protein: CALTSWDYNEQFF.

The chain recombines TRBV2 with TRBJ2-7, with 7 bases lining up with TRBD1. In germline, CDR1 is SNHLY, CDR2 FYNNEI. Trimming took 6 bases from V and 2 from J; bases not matched to a gene: 4. The CDR3 spans 13 residues. The DNA for the CDR3 is TGTGCCAGCAGGAGACAGGGCCCCTACGAGCAGTACTTC. Translating it yields CASRRQGPYEQYF.

V is TRBV7-6 and J is TRBJ2-3; TRBD2 aligns across 10 bases. The germline gives CDR1 SGHVS, CDR2 FNYEAQ. The junction had 12 bases not matched to a gene; V was cut back by 4 bases and J by 8 bases. This CDR3 is built from 16 residues. The CDR3 loop reads CASSSLAGVRLGTQYF. The CDR3 bases are TGTGCCAGCAGCTCGCTAGCGGGAGTTCGCCTGGGTACGCAGTATTTT.

The chain joins TRBV18 to TRBJ2-3, with D hard to call. The germline V gene encodes CDR1 KGHSH and CDR2 LQKENI. V lost 5 bases and J lost 1, with 13 bases in between. This CDR3 spans 15 amino acids. The CDR3 bases are TGTGCCAGCTCAGACTCAGAGGTCCGCACAGATACGCAGTATTTT. This encodes CASSDSEVRTDTQYF.

The CDR3 spells CASSRGRPQSGNTIYF. In DNA form, the CDR3 reads TGTGCCAGTAGTAGGGGCCGACCGCAATCTGGAAACACCATATATTTT. The chain couples TRBV19 to TRBJ1-3; a possible D gene is TRBD1 (5 bases). This CDR3 contains 16 residues. V was clipped by 4 bases and J by 1 base, with 14 bases between them. CDR1 and CDR2 from the germline V gene are LNHDA and SQIVND (reference sequence). Using reference TRBV19 and TRBJ1-3 for the parts outside the CDR3, the full variable domain is DGGITQSPKYLFRKEGQNVTLSCEQNLNHDAMYWYRQDPGQGLRLIYYSQIVNDFQKGDIAEGYSVSREKKESFPLTVTSAQKNPTAFYLCASSRGRPQSGNTIYFGEGSWLTVV.

This clone was counted between two and nine times. The CDR3 DNA reads as TGCGCCAGCAGCTCAGGGGTTTCGAACGGGGAGCTGTTTTTT. It translates to CASSSGVSNGELFF. This chain connects TRBV4-3 to TRBJ2-2, with D perhaps TRBD1 (6 bases). V shed 5 bases and J shed 7 bases, with 14 bases lying between them. The CDR3 contains 14 residues. Germline loops: CDR1 LGHNA, CDR2 YSLEER.

The genes are TRBV6-5 and TRBJ2-2, with unresolved D. Trimming left V 6 bases short and J 1 base short, with 6 bases between. This CDR3 is built from 13 residues. Germline V CDR1 and CDR2: MNHEY, SVGAGI. The CDR3 region has the DNA TGTGCCAGCAGAATAGTGAACACCGGGGAGCTGTTTTTT. Amino acids: CASRIVNTGELFF.

This clone was seen a handful of times. This sequence joins TRBV7-9 and TRBJ2-3; 9 bases fit TRBD2. The junction had 11 bases not matched to a gene; V was cut back by 7 bases and J by 6 bases. The CDR3 extends over 15 amino acids. Germline values: CDR1 SEHNR, CDR2 FQNEAQ (reference sequence). The CDR3 nucleotides read TGTGCCAGCATTCTGACTAGCGGCGTGGGGGATACGCAGTATTTT. It is translated as CASILTSGVGDTQYF.

The rearrangement links TRBV7-2 to TRBJ2-1, with 8 bases fitting TRBD1. Germline lookup yields CDR1 SGHTA and CDR2 FQGNSA. The junction had 10 bases not matched to a gene; V was cut back by 5 bases and J by 7 bases. The CDR3 contains 15 residues. CDR3 residues: CASSPTRDRWNEQFF. The CDR3 DNA is TGTGCCAGCAGCCCTACACGGGACAGGTGGAATGAGCAGTTCTTC. Using reference TRBV7-2 and TRBJ2-1 for the parts outside the CDR3, the full variable domain is GAGVSQSPSNKVTEKGKDVELRCDPISGHTALYWYRQSLGQGLEFLIYFQGNSAPDKSGLPSDRFSAERTGGSVSTLTIQRTQQEDSAVYLCASSPTRDRWNEQFFGPGTRLTVL.

This clone was counted once. The V call is TRBV30, the J call TRBJ2-5; D is possibly TRBD2 (5 bases). CDR3 length equals 11 residues. CDR1 and CDR2 from the germline V gene are GTSNPN and SVGIG (reference sequence). The CDR3 protein is CARVDGKTQYF. CDR3 nucleotide sequence: TGTGCTCGGGTCGACGGGAAGACCCAGTACTTC. The full variable domain, with the rest looked up from reference TRBV30 and TRBJ2-5, is SQTIHQWPATLVQPVGSPLSLECTVEGTSNPNLYWYRQAAGRGLQLLFYSVGIGQISSEVPQNLSASRPQDRQFILSSKKLLLSDSGFYLCARVDGKTQYFGPGTRLLVL.

The chain is built from TRBV4-1 and TRBJ2-7; TRBD1 agrees at 11 bases. The V and J ends lost 2 bases and 3 bases, in that order; junction bases with no gene match: 9. Per germline, CDR1 MGHRA and CDR2 YSYEKL. The CDR3 spans 17 residues. In DNA form, the CDR3 reads TGCGCCAGCAGCCAACCCGGGACAGGGGGGTCTGACTACGAGCAGTACTTC. It codes for CASSQPGTGGSDYEQYF.

The rearrangement uses TRBV20-1 and TRBJ1-1, with D maybe TRBD1 (6 bases). Germline loops: CDR1 DFQATT, CDR2 SNEGSKA (reference sequence). CDR3 size: 13 residues. Trimming cost V 3 bases and J 4 bases, with 12 bases left between them. CDR3 sequence reads: CSASNTGITEAFF. The CDR3 nucleotides are TGCAGTGCTAGTAACACAGGGATCACTGAAGCTTTCTTT.

The J gene is TRBJ2-3, the V gene TRBV7-2, with D possibly being TRBD2 (6 bases). The CDR3 has 14 amino acids. Germline V CDR1 and CDR2: SGHTA, FQGNSA. Trimming took off 3 bases at V and 2 bases at J, with 9 bases between the two ends. The CDR3 DNA is TGTGCCAGCAGCTTTGGAGGGTCCACAGATACGCAGTATTTT. Its protein is CASSFGGSTDTQYF. Using reference TRBV7-2 and TRBJ2-3 for the parts outside the CDR3, the full variable domain is GAGVSQSPSNKVTEKGKDVELRCDPISGHTALYWYRQSLGQGLEFLIYFQGNSAPDKSGLPSDRFSAERTGGSVSTLTIQRTQQEDSAVYLCASSFGGSTDTQYFGPGTRLTVL.

The CDR3 bases are TGTGCCAGCTCGGGCGGACAGGGCTCCTACAATGAGCAGTTCTTC. It is translated as CASSGGQGSYNEQFF. This chain joins TRBV18 and TRBJ2-1, with 8 bases aligning to TRBD1. After removal of 6 bases from V and 0 bases from J, the junction contained 4 bases not matched to a gene. There are 15 residues in the CDR3. From germline, CDR1 is KGHSH and CDR2 LQKENI.

The rearrangement joins TRBV5-4 to TRBJ1-2; the D is unclear. Germline CDR1 is SGHNT and CDR2 is YYREEE (reference sequence). This CDR3 comprises 13 residues. The V end lost 2 bases, the J end lost 8 bases, and 13 bases lay between the germline ends. The CDR3 spells CASSFRGGWGYTF. The CDR3 DNA follows: TGTGCCAGCAGCTTCCGGGGTGGTTGGGGCTACACCTTC.

Note on this clone: This sample also contains other DNA sequences that code for the same CDR3. The chain carries TRBV11-2 and TRBJ1-1; D is ambiguous. Germline V CDR1 and CDR2: SGHAT, FQNNGV. Trimming removed 5 bases at V and 0 bases at J, with 7 bases between. There are 13 residues in the CDR3. In nucleotides, the CDR3 is TGTGCCAGCAGCGTTCAGATGAACACTGAAGCTTTCTTT. Translated: CASSVQMNTEAFF.

The J gene is TRBJ2-2, the V gene TRBV18, with 14 bases lining up with TRBD2. The CDR3 length is 17 residues. V lost 6 bases and J lost 5; bases outside the gene matches: 8. Germline loops: CDR1 KGHSH, CDR2 LQKENI. DNA for the CDR3: TGTGCCAGCTCCCAAGGGACTAGCGGGAGTGGAACCGGGGAGCTGTTTTTT. The encoded protein is CASSQGTSGSGTGELFF.

This clone was seen only once. V usage is TRBV29-1 and J usage is TRBJ2-1; TRBD2 matches at 12 bases. Germline values: CDR1 SQVTM, CDR2 ANQGSEA. With V trimmed by 7 bases and J by 6 bases, 1 base remained unmatched. The CDR3 is 12 amino acids. CDR3 sequence reads: CSETSGSNEQFF. The CDR3 nucleotides are TGCAGCGAGACTAGCGGGAGCAATGAGCAGTTCTTC.

The chain uses TRBV28 and TRBJ2-2; TRBD1 matches at 8 bases. The V segment lost 3 bases and the J segment 4 bases; nucleotides outside the gene matches: 1. Per the germline V gene, CDR1 is MDHEN and CDR2 is SYDVKM. The CDR3 spans 14 residues. The CDR3 spells CASSLTGVTGELFF. The CDR3 bases are TGTGCCAGCAGTTTGACAGGGGTCACCGGGGAGCTGTTTTTT.

The rearrangement links TRBV30 to TRBJ1-3, with a possible D match to TRBD1 (6 bases). Germline assignment: CDR1 GTSNPN and CDR2 SVGIG (reference sequence). The CDR3 totals 15 residues. Deletions cut 5 bases from V and 0 bases from J, with 14 bases between. The CDR3 nucleotides read TGTGCCTGGGGCCTGACAGGTCTCTCTGGAAACACCATATATTTT. Translated: CAWGLTGLSGNTIYF.